This TCR beta chain stems from a study of T cells in Graves' hyperthyroidism and ophthalmopathy. RNA transcripts served as the template for amplifying TCR beta CDR3 regions. Initially, a first-round RT-PCR of the TCR CDR3 employed the HTBI primer set. TCRdb re-derived calls from the multiplex PCR reads in MiXCR, one entry per CDR3 protein. The sample records about 640,000 distinct CDR3 sequences, roughly 20% being singletons. This clonotype was seen repeatedly, ten times or more. Germline V gene lookup returns CDR1 SGHTA and CDR2 FQGNSA. This CDR3 has 11 amino acids. The V end lost 1 base, the J end lost 7 bases, and 5 bases lay between the germline ends.

The sequence was obtained from a man aged 30 to 45 with Graves' ophthalmopathy. Sequencing was performed on blood. The chain has TRBV7-2 and TRBJ2-7; no clear D. The CDR3: CASSLVGEQYF. The CDR3 DNA sequence: TGTGCCAGCAGCTTAGTGGGGGAGCAGTACTTC.